What follows are 17 T cell receptor beta chains derived from one specimen sequenced in a study of T cell changes during pregnancy in multiple sclerosis. Sequencing used immunoSEQ multiplex PCR; TCRdb keeps in-frame clones, though not all of them. Of about 100,000 clones in the sample, 94% were seen once. This material consisted of peripheral blood, taken before pregnancy. These TCRs come from a female donor with multiple sclerosis, enrolled in a pregnancy study.

The chain couples TRBV2 to TRBJ2-1, with D tentatively TRBD1 (5 bases). Trimming removed 3 bases from V and 13 bases from J, with 13 bases in between. Germline CDR1 reads SNHLY; CDR2 reads FYNNEI. The CDR3 consists of 12 residues. The CDR3 is CASSDIRQGQFF. In nucleotides, the CDR3 is TGTGCCAGCAGTGATATCAGGCAGGGTCAGTTCTTC.

This clone was observed once. This sequence joins TRBV19 and TRBJ2-2, with TRBD2 identical over 11 bases. The CDR3 loop spans 16 amino acids. Germline V gene sequence: CDR1 LNHDA, CDR2 SQIVND (reference sequence). V shed 2 bases and J 5 bases; nucleotides not matched to a gene: 4. CDR3 sequence: CASSITTSGRTGELFF. CDR3 sequence (DNA): TGTGCCAGTAGTATAACAACTAGCGGGAGAACCGGGGAGCTGTTTTTT.

The chain employs TRBV4-1 and TRBJ2-2, with unresolved D. CDR1 and CDR2 (germline): MGHRA, YSYEKL. V dropped 6 bases and J dropped 0 bases, with 5 bases sitting between them. The CDR3 extends over 13 amino acids. The CDR3 DNA is TGCGCCAGCAGTCTAGCGAACACCGGGGAGCTGTTTTTT. It yields the protein CASSLANTGELFF.

The chain recombines TRBV5-1 with TRBJ1-2; TRBD1 matches at 7 bases. Trimming removed 5 bases from V and 3 bases from J; junction bases left unmatched: 7. Looked up from germline, CDR1 is SGHRS and CDR2 is YFSETQ. The CDR3 has 14 amino acids. The CDR3 spells CASRRDSHHYGYTF. The CDR3 bases are TGCGCCAGCAGAAGGGACAGTCACCACTATGGCTACACCTTC.

J is TRBJ2-3 and V is TRBV5-1, with a weak D call TRBD2 (5 bases). Per germline, CDR1 SGHRS and CDR2 YFSETQ. Trimming stripped 1 base from V and 2 bases from J, with 11 bases between. The CDR3 runs 15 residues. The CDR3: CASSLRGDYTDTQYF. CDR3 nucleotide sequence: TGCGCCAGCAGCTTGCGAGGAGACTACACAGATACGCAGTATTTT.

The J gene is TRBJ2-5, the V gene TRBV4-1; 8 bases are a match to TRBD2. The CDR3 runs 16 residues. V gave up 1 base and J gave up 5 bases; unmatched junction bases: 9. The germline V gene has CDR1 MGHRA and CDR2 YSYEKL. The CDR3 nucleotides read TGCGCCAGCAGCCAAGCCTCGGGGGGGTTAGAGGAGACCCAGTACTTC. Translated: CASSQASGGLEETQYF.

CDR3 sequence reads: CASSRPGLANEQFF. The CDR3 nucleotides are TGTGCCAGCAGTCGACCGGGACTAGCGAATGAGCAGTTCTTC. This rearrangement joins TRBV27 to TRBJ2-1, with 10 bases identical to TRBD2. The ends lost 5 bases at V and 7 bases at J; junction bases unmatched: 5. This CDR3 has 14 amino acids. Per germline, CDR1 MNHEY and CDR2 SMNVEV (reference sequence).

The rearrangement links TRBV10-3 to TRBJ2-7; TRBD2 agrees at 11 bases. The V gene's germline CDR1 is ENHRY and CDR2 SYGVKD. The V gene end was trimmed by 6 bases and the J gene end by 0 bases; junction bases not matched to a gene: 10. The CDR3 spans 17 residues. CDR3 nucleotide sequence: TGTGCCATCAGAACCCAGGGACTAGCGGATTCCTCCTACGAGCAGTACTTC. Translated: CAIRTQGLADSSYEQYF.

The V and J genes are TRBV11-1 and TRBJ2-7; D gene uncertain. Germline V gene data show CDR1 as SGHAT and CDR2 as FQDESV (reference sequence). This CDR3 has 14 amino acids. Trimming took 2 bases from V and 3 from J, leaving 11 bases between them. CDR3 bases: TGTGCCAGCAGCTTATTGCCGGGTAACTACGAGCAGTACTTC. Its translation is CASSLLPGNYEQYF.

CDR3 protein: CATQVDNYGYTF. CDR3 coding DNA: TGTGCCACTCAGGTGGATAACTATGGCTACACCTTC. The chain carries TRBV10-3 and TRBJ1-2; D call uncertain. Germline V lookup: CDR1 ENHRY, CDR2 SYGVKD. Deletions cut 10 bases from V and 1 base from J, with 10 bases between. The CDR3 length is 12 residues.

The chain has TRBV29-1 and TRBJ2-7, with 10 bases lining up with TRBD1. Germline assignment: CDR1 SQVTM and CDR2 ANQGSEA. With 1 base clipped from V and 5 bases from J, the junction kept 2 bases outside the gene matches. The CDR3 has 13 residues. Written as DNA, the CDR3 is TGCAGCGTTGAAGGACAGGGGGCCGACGAGCAGTACTTC. Translated, it gives CSVEGQGADEQYF.

This rearrangement joins TRBV27 to TRBJ1-5; D is perhaps TRBD1 (6 bases). Germline-derived CDR1 and CDR2 are MNHEY and SMNVEV (reference sequence). This CDR3 is 15 amino acids long. V shed 5 bases and J shed 2 bases, with 13 bases lying between them. The CDR3 coding sequence is TGTGCCAGCAGTCCGCGGGGGCGAGGCAATCAGCCCCAGCATTTT. Translated, it gives CASSPRGRGNQPQHF.

The chain employs TRBV18 and TRBJ1-3; 7 nucleotides line up with TRBD1. V dropped 0 bases and J dropped 4; count of bases not matched to a gene: 3. The CDR3 has 15 amino acids. Germline V lookup: CDR1 KGHSH, CDR2 LQKENI. Here the CDR3 reads CASSPPGQKGNTIYF. The CDR3, as DNA: TGTGCCAGCTCACCACCGGGACAGAAAGGAAACACCATATATTTT.

The chain carries TRBV7-8 and TRBJ2-1; TRBD2 agrees at 8 bases. This CDR3 has 21 amino acids. V was pared by 1 base and J by 6 bases, with 23 bases of the junction left unmatched. Germline V lookup: CDR1 SGHVS, CDR2 FQNEAQ. Here the CDR3 DNA reads TGTGCCAGCAGCTTAGGTTTGCTGGGATGGAAAGCGGGAGTAAAGGGCAATGAGCAGTTCTTC. This gives the protein CASSLGLLGWKAGVKGNEQFF.

This chain links TRBV30 with TRBJ1-4, with D hard to call. The CDR3 sequence is 14 residues long. Germline assignment: CDR1 GTSNPN and CDR2 SVGIG (reference sequence). The CDR3 DNA sequence: TGTGCTACTGACCGAGGCGGCCCTAATGAAAAACTGTTTTTT. Encoded protein: CATDRGGPNEKLFF.

This sequence joins TRBV6-1 and TRBJ2-3; D remains ambiguous. Trimming took off 2 bases at V and 6 bases at J, with 6 bases between the two ends. There are 12 residues in the CDR3. The germline V gene encodes CDR1 MNHNS and CDR2 SASEGT. Here the CDR3 reads CASSENRDTQYF. CDR3 nucleotides: TGTGCCAGCAGTGAAAACCGGGATACGCAGTATTTT.

This sequence joins TRBV27 and TRBJ1-2; D gene ambiguous. V was shortened by 4 bases and J by 7 bases, with 13 bases between the two germline ends. Germline V lookup: CDR1 MNHEY, CDR2 SMNVEV (reference sequence). The CDR3 has 13 residues. Here the CDR3 reads CASSWKVSGGYTF. For the CDR3, the DNA is TGTGCCAGCAGTTGGAAGGTTTCGGGTGGCTACACCTTC.